A selection of T cell receptor beta chains follows, all from one sample in a study of cytomegalovirus exposure and HLA in healthy donors. The method was immunoSEQ multiplex PCR; TCRdb's version includes in-frame clones alone and lacks a portion of them. The table records 150,000 to 200,000 clones, roughly 79% of them present only once. The sample comprised PBMCs. Source of these receptors: a man aged 25-45 years in good health and CMV-seronegative. Each CDR3 is given with its conserved first and last residue. Fields, in order: V gene, J gene, CDR3 length, clone size, D gene, CDR3 protein, CDR3 DNA. The D gene is left open where the match is weak. Clone size is shown for a subset of rows, as once, few, many or a class of expanded clone.

TRBV2	TRBJ2-5	15	.	TRBD1	CASTVDRGLGETQYF	TGTGCCAGCACCGTGGACAGGGGGCTCGGAGAGACCCAGTACTTC
TRBV5-4	TRBJ2-5	16	.	.	CASSLGGTKSLETQYF	TGTGCCAGCAGCTTGGGCGGGACCAAATCCCTAGAGACCCAGTACTTC
TRBV12-2	TRBJ2-7	15	once	.	CASRARDTLSYEQYF	TGTGCAAGTCGCGCCCGGGACACCCTCTCCTACGAGCAGTACTTC
TRBV27	TRBJ2-2	13	once	.	CASSPEELGELFF	TGTGCCAGCAGTCCCGAGGAGTTGGGGGAGCTGTTTTTT
TRBV27	TRBJ2-7	15	.	.	CASSLSQGGSYEQYF	TGTGCCAGCAGTTTAAGCCAGGGGGGCAGCTACGAGCAGTACTTC
TRBV28	TRBJ2-7	17	.	TRBD2	CASSLSLAGAVWYEQYF	TGTGCCAGCAGTTTATCGCTAGCGGGAGCGGTTTGGTACGAGCAGTACTTC
TRBV21-1	TRBJ1-2	19	.	.	CASSKARSGRQAQYYGYTF	TGTGCCAGCAGCAAAGCCCGCTCGGGACGACAGGCCCAATACTATGGCTACACCTTC
TRBV5-1	TRBJ2-2	19	.	TRBD2	CASSPNSGLAGGGAGELFF	TGCGCCAGCAGCCCGAACTCAGGACTAGCGGGAGGCGGGGCCGGGGAGCTGTTTTTT
TRBV6-6	TRBJ1-4	14	once	TRBD1	CASSPGGANEKLFF	TGTGCCAGCAGTCCAGGGGGCGCCAATGAAAAACTGTTTTTT
TRBV11-3	TRBJ2-2	14	.	TRBD1	CASSSYRGAGELFF	TGTGCCAGCAGCTCCTACAGGGGAGCCGGGGAGCTGTTTTTT